This T cell receptor beta chain was found in a study of T cells in tuberculosis. Study-level information: T cells were selected with CD1B tetramers loaded with glucose monomycolate. Broader study findings: Active tuberculosis alpha repertoires lay closer to GMM-specific TCRs than controls'.

Tuberculin skin test and IGRA determined adolescents' latent tuberculosis status at entry. There are 12 residues in the CDR3. Germline CDR1 GTSNPN, CDR2 SVGIG (reference sequence). Trimming stripped 2 bases from V and 2 bases from J, with 4 bases between. Clones were sequenced by immunoSEQ multiplex PCR, and TCRdb holds only the in-frame ones, with some missing. The table lists 30,000 to 40,000 clones, roughly 97% of them singletons, with roughly 5.7% in the top ten. Points on this clone: Antigen: not known.

The specimen was PBMCs. The rearrangement uses TRBV30 and TRBJ1-3; D is unresolved. This TCR was recovered from a donor aged 10-30 years with latent tuberculosis or without tuberculosis infection. This CDR3 is CAWSTAGNTIYF. The CDR3 DNA reads as TGTGCCTGGAGTACAGCTGGAAACACCATATATTTT.